What follows are 3 T cell receptor beta chains derived from one specimen sequenced in a study of OX40 agonist ivuxolimab in advanced cancers. The protocol was immunoSEQ multiplex PCR, while the TCRdb copy is restricted to in-frame clones and leaves out a portion. The table records about 59,000 clones, around 86% of them present only once. The material sequenced was CD4+ or CD8+ T cells sorted from blood, taken in a trial of the OX40 agonist ivuxolimab. Every receptor here comes from an adult with an advanced solid tumor such as melanoma, head and neck, liver or kidney cancer.

This clone came up a few times. The genes are TRBV10-2 and TRBJ1-6; 8 bases are shared with TRBD1. Trimming at V came to 8 bases and at J to 10 bases, leaving 16 bases not matched to a gene. Germline V gene data show CDR1 as WSHSY and CDR2 as SAAADI. There are 16 residues in the CDR3. CDR3: CASSTLGAGGFSPLHF. As DNA, the CDR3 is TGCGCCAGCTCCACCCTCGGGGCAGGGGGCTTCTCACCCCTCCACTTT.

The chain recombines TRBV28 with TRBJ1-4; maybe TRBD1 (6 bases). The CDR3 consists of 13 residues. Trimming left V 2 bases short and J 5 bases short, with 6 bases between. The germline V gene encodes CDR1 MDHEN and CDR2 SYDVKM. The CDR3 DNA reads TGTGCCAGCAGTTTAGGGGGCAATGAAAAACTGTTTTTT. Protein sequence: CASSLGGNEKLFF.

The chain is built from TRBV6-6 and TRBJ2-3; the match to TRBD1 covers 8 bases. Germline assignment: CDR1 MNHNY and CDR2 SVGAGI (reference sequence). The CDR3 runs 14 residues. The V segment lost 5 bases and the J segment 4 bases; nucleotides outside the gene matches: 5. CDR3 nucleotides: TGTGCCAGCAGTAGCGGACAGGGTGCAGATACGCAGTATTTT. It yields the protein CASSSGQGADTQYF.